The rows below give T cell receptor beta chains drawn from one sample of a study of T-cell reconstitution after alpha-beta-depleted transplantation in children. TCRdb re-called the PCR reads with MiXCR, one entry per CDR3 protein. The table includes around 250,000 distinct CDR3 sequences, more than 8% detected once. The specimen was PBMCs from the stem cell graft donor, collected from the stem cell graft. Receptor source: a human donor who donated a stem cell graft to a child with SCID. CDR3s include the opening cysteine and the closing phenylalanine or tryptophan. D genes are given only for firm matches. Size values are once, few and many counts, or a class for expanded clones, and some rows have none.

j_call clone_size v_call d_call cdr3_aa cdr3_nt
TRBJ2-3 NA TRBV12-5 NA CASAEGLGLDTQYF TGTGCTAGTGCTGAGGGGCTTGGCCTCGATACGCAGTATTTT
TRBJ2-2 NA TRBV5-1 TRBD1 CASSQGQGDTGELFF TGCGCCAGCAGCCAGGGACAGGGGGACACCGGGGAGCTGTTTTTT
TRBJ1-1 few TRBV3-1 NA CASSQVRVTEAFF TGTGCCAGCAGCCAAGTACGTGTCACTGAAGCTTTCTTT
TRBJ1-6 many TRBV12-3/TRBV12-4 TRBD1 CASSFEIPGGGRNSPLHF TGTGCCAGCAGTTTCGAAATCCCAGGGGGGGGGAGAAATTCACCCCTCCACTTT
TRBJ2-1 many TRBV5-1 NA CASSLNSVGAGEQFF TGCGCCAGCAGCTTGAATTCGGTAGGCGCGGGTGAGCAGTTCTTC
TRBJ1-5 NA TRBV12-3/TRBV12-4 TRBD1 CASSWDRGLQPQHF TGTGCCAGCAGCTGGGACAGGGGGCTTCAGCCCCAGCATTTT
TRBJ2-3 few TRBV9 NA CASSVDVESTDTQYF TGTGCCAGCAGCGTAGACGTGGAGAGCACAGATACGCAGTATTTT
TRBJ2-3 few TRBV13 TRBD2 CASSPGTSGAGTQYF TGTGCCAGCAGCCCCGGGACTAGCGGGGCGGGAACGCAGTATTTT
TRBJ2-4 NA TRBV28 TRBD2 CASGGGEAKNIQYF TGTGCCTCCGGCGGGGGGGAAGCCAAAAACATTCAGTACTTC
TRBJ1-1 few TRBV4-1 NA CASSQVGLGGTPNTEAFF TGCGCCAGCAGCCAAGTGGGACTCGGGGGGACCCCGAACACTGAAGCTTTCTTT
TRBJ2-1 many TRBV7-9 TRBD1 CASSLEVGTGGREQFF TGTGCCAGCAGCTTAGAGGTTGGGACAGGGGGACGAGAGCAGTTCTTC
TRBJ1-2 NA TRBV7-9 NA CASSLAAGNGYTF TGTGCCAGCAGCTTGGCAGCGGGAAATGGCTACACCTTC
TRBJ1-6 NA TRBV28 NA CASSLGTAGVNSPLHF TGTGCCAGCAGTTTGGGGACCGCAGGAGTGAATTCACCCCTCCACTTT
TRBJ1-1 few TRBV5-1 TRBD1 CASSPIDRVLAEAFF TGCGCCAGCAGCCCTATTGACAGGGTCCTTGCTGAAGCTTTCTTT
TRBJ1-6 NA TRBV20-1 NA CSAKVMESLSYNSPLHF TGCAGTGCTAAGGTGATGGAGAGCCTTTCCTATAATTCACCCCTCCACTTT
TRBJ2-1 few TRBV5-5 NA CASSKQGLGSYNEQFF TGTGCCAGCAGTAAACAGGGTTTGGGCTCCTACAATGAGCAGTTCTTC
TRBJ1-6 few TRBV7-9 TRBD1 CASSFSDRGSPLHF TGTGCCAGCAGCTTCTCCGACAGGGGTTCACCCCTCCACTTT
TRBJ2-5 many TRBV5-5 TRBD1 CASKMDRGQETQYF TGTGCCAGCAAAATGGACAGGGGTCAGGAGACCCAGTACTTC
TRBJ1-5 NA TRBV6-5 NA CAHTEGQPQHF TGTGCCCACACCGAAGGGCAGCCCCAGCATTTT
TRBJ1-1 few TRBV20-1 NA CSAREDLNTEAFF TGCAGTGCTAGAGAGGATCTGAACACTGAAGCTTTCTTT
TRBJ1-1 few TRBV2 NA CASRENTIRGQNTEAFF TGTGCCAGCAGAGAAAATACGATCAGGGGCCAGAACACTGAAGCTTTCTTT
TRBJ2-3 few TRBV7-9 NA CATGQGRTDTQYF TGTGCCACCGGGCAGGGAAGGACAGATACGCAGTATTTT
TRBJ2-2 NA TRBV5-1 NA CASSLEARNTGELFF TGCGCCAGCAGCTTGGAGGCACGGAACACCGGGGAGCTGTTTTTT
TRBJ2-2 many TRBV20-1 NA CSARPAGPDTGELFF TGCAGTGCTAGGCCCGCGGGGCCGGACACCGGGGAGCTGTTTTTT
TRBJ2-3 few TRBV24-1 TRBD2 CATSDPGGATDTQYF TGTGCCACCAGTGACCCGGGGGGAGCCACAGATACGCAGTATTTT
TRBJ2-7 NA TRBV5-1 NA CASQYGVAEFYEQYF TGCGCCAGCCAATACGGGGTAGCGGAGTTCTACGAGCAGTACTTC
TRBJ1-2 NA TRBV12-3/TRBV12-4 TRBD1 CASRHTGEYYGYTF TGTGCCAGCAGACATACAGGGGAGTACTATGGCTACACCTTC
TRBJ2-1 NA TRBV15 NA CATSLSRGSYNEQFF TGTGCCACCAGCCTCTCCCGGGGCTCCTACAATGAGCAGTTCTTC